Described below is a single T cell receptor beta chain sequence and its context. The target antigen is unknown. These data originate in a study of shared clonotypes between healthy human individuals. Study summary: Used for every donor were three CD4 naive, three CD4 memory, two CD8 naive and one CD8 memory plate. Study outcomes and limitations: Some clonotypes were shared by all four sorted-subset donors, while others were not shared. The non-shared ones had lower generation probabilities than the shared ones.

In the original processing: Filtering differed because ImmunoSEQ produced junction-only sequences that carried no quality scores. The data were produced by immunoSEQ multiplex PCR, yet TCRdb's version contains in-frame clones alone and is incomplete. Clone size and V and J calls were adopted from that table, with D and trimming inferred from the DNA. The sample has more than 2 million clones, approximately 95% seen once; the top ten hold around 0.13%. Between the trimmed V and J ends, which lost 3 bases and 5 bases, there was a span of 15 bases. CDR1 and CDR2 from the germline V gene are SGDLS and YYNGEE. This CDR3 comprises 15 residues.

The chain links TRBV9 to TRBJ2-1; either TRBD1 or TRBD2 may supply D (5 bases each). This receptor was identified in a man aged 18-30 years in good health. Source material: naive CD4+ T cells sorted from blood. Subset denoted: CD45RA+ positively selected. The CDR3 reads CASSEWARGNNEQFF. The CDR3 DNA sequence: TGTGCCAGCAGCGAGTGGGCTCGGGGCAACAATGAGCAGTTCTTC.